This TCR beta chain was sequenced during a study of long-term antiretroviral therapy in people with HIV. Of note for this clone: Its antigen is not identified.

Samples were assayed with immunoSEQ v3.0 at survey level. Repertoires were generated with immunoSEQ multiplex PCR, while TCRdb's copy carries only in-frame clones and drops some. Among 25,000 to 30,000 clones listed, approximately 90% were seen once. Notes on the study in general: Within the repertoire, clones expanded before ART were dominant at all time points. Documentation of ART adherence, viral resistance or therapy changes was absent. When set beside controls, HIV repertoires had CDR3 length ranges that were narrower. Following ART, diversity rose but still fell short of transplant donor controls.

The sequence came from a man aged 18 to 30 with HIV. Sequenced material: unsorted PBMCs, taken 3.1 years after starting antiretroviral therapy.

The CDR3 region has the DNA TGTGCCAGCTCACCCCTTGGACGGATCTATGGCTACACCTTC. The encoded protein is CASSPLGRIYGYTF. The chain couples TRBV18 to TRBJ1-2; D remains ambiguous. The CDR3 runs to 14 residues. Trimming shortened V by 3 bases and J by 4 bases, and 12 bases separated the two germline ends. From germline, CDR1 is KGHSH and CDR2 LQKENI.